The 21 T cell receptor beta chains presented below share a single source sample, sequenced in a study of T cell clusters in autoimmune cytopenias. Multiplex touch-down PCR amplified TRB using TRB-A and TRB-B pools in one tube. TCRdb re-called the multiplex PCR reads; every CDR3 protein appears as one record, without DNA. The sample holds about 11,000 distinct CDR3 sequences. TRB amplification used approximately 0.25 ug of peripheral blood genomic DNA. This sample also belongs to another study, concerning T cell repertoires in aging, cancer and after chemotherapy.

What was sequenced was peripheral blood. Source of these receptors: a human donor in good health.

V and J are TRBV20-1 and TRBJ1-6; with no DNA, the TCRdb D assignment of TRBD1 cannot be verified. Germline values: CDR1 DFQATT, CDR2 SNEGSKA (reference sequence). This CDR3 is 18 amino acids long. The CDR3 sequence: CSASTGVGLSMGNSPLHF.

The V and J genes are TRBV19 and TRBJ2-7; TCRdb's assignment of TRBD1 cannot be checked, as there is no DNA. This CDR3 contains 15 residues. Germline V gives CDR1 LNHDA, CDR2 SQIVND (reference sequence). CDR3 sequence reads: CASSTGTGFPYEQYF.

The J gene is TRBJ1-1, the V gene TRBV19. Germline-derived CDR1 and CDR2 are LNHDA and SQIVND (reference sequence). The CDR3 has 12 amino acids. The CDR3 loop is CASSILNTEAFF.

The V gene is TRBV6-5, the J gene TRBJ1-1; the TRBD1 assignment by TCRdb is unverifiable without DNA. This CDR3 is 14 amino acids long. Germline CDR1 MNHEY, CDR2 SVGAGI. The CDR3 reads CASGSTGPNTEAFF.

This rearrangement joins TRBV6-2 or TRBV6-3 to TRBJ2-3; the D call of TRBD1 rests on TCRdb alone, since no DNA is present to check it. The length of the CDR3 is 15 residues. Germline V CDR1 and CDR2: MNHEY, SVGEGT. CDR3 sequence: CASSYSNHRPDTQYF.

This sequence joins TRBV6-4 and TRBJ2-5; lacking DNA, the TRBD2 call made by TCRdb goes unchecked. The CDR3 spans 16 residues. Per germline, CDR1 MRHNA and CDR2 SNTAGT. CDR3 residues: CASSDTAGLAPNEQFF.

The chain couples TRBV19 to TRBJ2-5; TCRdb selects TRBD2, and the lack of DNA leaves this call unchecked. Germline CDR1 reads LNHDA; CDR2 reads SQIVND (reference sequence). The CDR3 contains 17 residues. CDR3 region: CASSIPPGSSGGETQYF.

The chain has TRBV5-1 and TRBJ2-2; TCRdb names TRBD1, which stays unverified in the absence of DNA. The germline V gene encodes CDR1 SGHRS and CDR2 YFSETQ. CDR3 length equals 15 residues. The CDR3 is CASSFFTGYTGELFF.

The rearrangement links TRBV19 to TRBJ1-4; the TCRdb call, TRBD1, lacks DNA for checking. CDR3 length equals 15 residues. The germline gives CDR1 LNHDA, CDR2 SQIVND (reference sequence). CDR3 region: CASSSRTDRNEKLFF.

The CDR3 is CASSLEAGLINEQFF. The chain is built from TRBV27 and TRBJ2-1; TCRdb calls TRBD1, which cannot be checked without DNA. The CDR3 runs to 15 residues. Per the germline V gene, CDR1 is MNHEY and CDR2 is SMNVEV (reference sequence).

J is TRBJ2-4 and V is TRBV11-1; TCRdb returns TRBD1, unconfirmable since there is no DNA. Germline lookup yields CDR1 SGHAT and CDR2 FQDESV (reference sequence). This CDR3 has 16 residues. The CDR3: CASSPRSGAGGDIQYF. Using reference TRBV11-1 and TRBJ2-4 for the parts outside the CDR3, the full variable domain is EAEVAQSPRYKITEKSQAVAFWCDPISGHATLYWYRQILGQGPELLVQFQDESVVDDSQLPKDRFSAERLKGVDSTLKIQPAELGDSAMYLCASSPRSGAGGDIQYFGAGTRLSVL.

V usage is TRBV6-5 and J usage is TRBJ2-2. The CDR3 runs 13 residues. Germline CDR1 and CDR2: MNHEY and SVGAGI. This CDR3 is CASRVSGTGELFF.

The chain employs TRBV15 and TRBJ2-1. Germline V gives CDR1 LNHNV, CDR2 YYDKDF (reference sequence). The CDR3 contains 14 residues. CDR3 sequence: CATSRDKSGSEQFF.

The V gene is TRBV18, the J gene TRBJ2-3; the D gene TCRdb calls, TRBD2, cannot be checked with no DNA. This CDR3 has 14 amino acids. Germline CDR1 reads KGHSH; CDR2 reads LQKENI. The CDR3 is CASSTIRGTDTQYF.

The chain carries TRBV5-7 and TRBJ1-1; TCRdb's assignment of TRBD1 cannot be checked, as there is no DNA. TRBV5-7 is an ORF, with its function uncertain. This CDR3 region has 14 residues. The CDR3 loop is CASSFGGGDTEAFF.

The rearrangement joins TRBV6-1 to TRBJ2-3; TCRdb reports TRBD1, a call that lacks DNA to check it against. Per the germline V gene, CDR1 is MNHNS and CDR2 is SASEGT. The CDR3 length is 15 residues. Here the CDR3 reads CASSENRGHTDTQYF.

The chain joins TRBV6-5 to TRBJ2-1; the TCRdb call, TRBD1, lacks DNA for checking. Germline CDR1 reads MNHEY; CDR2 reads SVGAGI. This CDR3 comprises 12 residues. This chain's CDR3 is CASSSRDNEQFF.

This rearrangement joins TRBV29-1 to TRBJ2-7; absent DNA, TCRdb's TRBD2 call cannot be checked. The germline gives CDR1 SQVTM, CDR2 ANQGSEA. The CDR3 is made up of 15 amino acids. The CDR3 loop is CSVVSGRVSGEQQYF.

The chain carries TRBV29-1 and TRBJ2-2; TCRdb's D call, TRBD1, is unchecked because there is no DNA. The CDR3 runs 15 residues. The germline CDR1 and CDR2 sequences are SQVTM and ANQGSEA. CDR3 loop: CSAGPGQGAVGELFF.

V and J are TRBV6-5 and TRBJ1-1; the TCRdb call, TRBD1, lacks DNA for checking. CDR3 size: 11 residues. CDR1 is MNHEY, CDR2 SVGAGI, per germline. This CDR3 is CATLQGNEAFF.

The chain couples TRBV5-6 to TRBJ1-1. In germline, CDR1 is SGHDT, CDR2 YYEEEE. This CDR3 contains 14 residues. The CDR3 sequence is CASSFTQKNTEAFF.